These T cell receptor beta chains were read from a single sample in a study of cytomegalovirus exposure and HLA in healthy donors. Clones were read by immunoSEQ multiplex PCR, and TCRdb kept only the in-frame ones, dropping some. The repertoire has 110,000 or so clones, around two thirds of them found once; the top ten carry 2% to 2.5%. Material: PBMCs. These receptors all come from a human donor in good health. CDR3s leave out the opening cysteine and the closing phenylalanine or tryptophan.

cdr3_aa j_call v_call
ASKRQGFDTQY TRBJ2-3 TRBV19
AWSVGNAGLETQY TRBJ2-5 TRBV30
ASSFQGADTEAF TRBJ1-1 TRBV5-1
ASSPGGTSGINEQF TRBJ2-1 TRBV5-1
ASSLAGKQF TRBJ2-1 TRBV28
ASSPLSTDTQY TRBJ2-3 TRBV11-2
ASSPRNRGDEQH TRBJ2-7 TRBV6-5
ASKRGRGAQPQH TRBJ1-5 TRBV6-5
ASSLEQGDSPLH TRBJ1-6 TRBV5-1
ASSFGAGEETQY TRBJ2-5 TRBV5-1
ASSLTGLDEQF TRBJ2-1 TRBV5-1
ASSFASGIYEQY TRBJ2-7 TRBV19
ASSLSRVNEQF TRBJ2-1 TRBV21-1